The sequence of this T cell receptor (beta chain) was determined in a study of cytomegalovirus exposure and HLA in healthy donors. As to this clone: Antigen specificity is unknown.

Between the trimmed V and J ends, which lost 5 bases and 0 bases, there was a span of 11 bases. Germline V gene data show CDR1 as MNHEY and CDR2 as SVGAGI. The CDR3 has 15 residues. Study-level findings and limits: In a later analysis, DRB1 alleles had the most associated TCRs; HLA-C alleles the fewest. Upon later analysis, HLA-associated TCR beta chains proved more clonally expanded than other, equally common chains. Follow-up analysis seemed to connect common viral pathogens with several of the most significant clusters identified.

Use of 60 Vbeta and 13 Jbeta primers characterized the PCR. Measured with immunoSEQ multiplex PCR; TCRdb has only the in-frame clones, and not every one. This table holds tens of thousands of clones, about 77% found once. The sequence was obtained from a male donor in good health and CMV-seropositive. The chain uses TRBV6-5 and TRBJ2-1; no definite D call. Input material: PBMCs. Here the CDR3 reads CASSPSESSYNEQFF. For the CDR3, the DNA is TGTGCCAGCAGTCCGAGCGAGAGCTCCTACAATGAGCAGTTCTTC.